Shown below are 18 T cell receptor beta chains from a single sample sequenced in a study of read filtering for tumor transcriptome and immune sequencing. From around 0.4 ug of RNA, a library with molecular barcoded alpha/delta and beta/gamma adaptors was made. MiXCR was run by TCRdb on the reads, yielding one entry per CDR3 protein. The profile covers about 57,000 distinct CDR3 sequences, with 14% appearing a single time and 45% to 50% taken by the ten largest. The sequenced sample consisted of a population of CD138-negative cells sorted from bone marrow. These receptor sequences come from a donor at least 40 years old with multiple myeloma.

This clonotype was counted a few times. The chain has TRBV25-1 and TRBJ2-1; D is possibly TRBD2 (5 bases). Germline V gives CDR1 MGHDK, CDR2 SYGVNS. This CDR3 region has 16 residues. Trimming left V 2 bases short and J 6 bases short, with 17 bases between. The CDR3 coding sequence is TGTGCCAGCAGTGAACTGGTGGGAGCCCTTACCAATGAGCAGTTCTTC. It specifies CASSELVGALTNEQFF.

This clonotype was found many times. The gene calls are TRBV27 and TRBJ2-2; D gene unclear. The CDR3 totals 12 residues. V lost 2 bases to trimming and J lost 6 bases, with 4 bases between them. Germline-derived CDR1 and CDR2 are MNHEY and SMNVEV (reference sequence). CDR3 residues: CASSLDPGELFF. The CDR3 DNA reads TGTGCCAGCAGTTTAGATCCCGGGGAGCTGTTTTTT.

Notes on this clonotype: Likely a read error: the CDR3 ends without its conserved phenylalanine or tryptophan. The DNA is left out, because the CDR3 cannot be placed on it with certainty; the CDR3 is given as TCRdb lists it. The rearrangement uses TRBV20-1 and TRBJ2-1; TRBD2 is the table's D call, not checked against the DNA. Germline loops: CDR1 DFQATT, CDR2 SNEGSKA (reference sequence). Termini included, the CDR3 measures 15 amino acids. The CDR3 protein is CSARDPNAGINEQIC.

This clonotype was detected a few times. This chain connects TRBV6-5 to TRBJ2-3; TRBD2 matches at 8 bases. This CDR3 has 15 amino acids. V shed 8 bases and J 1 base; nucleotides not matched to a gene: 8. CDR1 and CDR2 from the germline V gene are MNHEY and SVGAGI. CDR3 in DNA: TGTGCCAGCTCCCGGTCAGCGGGAGGCACAGATACGCAGTATTTT. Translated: CASSRSAGGTDTQYF.

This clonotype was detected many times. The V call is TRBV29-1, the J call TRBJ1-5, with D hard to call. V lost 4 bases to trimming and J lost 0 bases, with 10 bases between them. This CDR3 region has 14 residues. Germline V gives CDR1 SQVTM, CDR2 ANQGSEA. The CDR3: CSVAGGNSNQPQHF. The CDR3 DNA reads TGCAGCGTTGCAGGAGGCAATAGCAATCAGCCCCAGCATTTT.

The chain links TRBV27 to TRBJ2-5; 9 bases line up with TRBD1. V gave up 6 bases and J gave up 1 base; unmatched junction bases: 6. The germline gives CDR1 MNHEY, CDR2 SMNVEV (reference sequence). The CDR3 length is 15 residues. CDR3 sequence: CASRRRQGVQETQYF. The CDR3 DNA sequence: TGTGCCAGCAGGCGAAGACAGGGGGTCCAAGAGACCCAGTACTTC.

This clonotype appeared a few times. The CDR3 nucleotides read TGCAGCGTTCTGGCGGGAGGGGGAACCGGGGAGCTGTTTTTT. Translation gives CSVLAGGGTGELFF. The chain recombines TRBV29-1 with TRBJ2-2; 9 nucleotides align to TRBD2. Germline V gives CDR1 SQVTM, CDR2 ANQGSEA. There are 14 residues in the CDR3. The junction had 6 bases not matched to a gene; V was cut back by 5 bases and J by 5 bases.

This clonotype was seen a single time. The CDR3 reads CASSVTGSYEQYF. DNA of the CDR3: TGTGCCAGCAGCGTAACGGGCAGCTACGAGCAGTACTTC. The chain couples TRBV9 to TRBJ2-7; D gene uncertain. The CDR3 has 13 amino acids. Trimming stripped 1 base from V and 3 bases from J, with 8 bases between. CDR1 and CDR2 (germline): SGDLS, YYNGEE.

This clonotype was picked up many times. The CDR3 region is CSAKRGGTGDTQYF. CDR3 in DNA: TGCAGTGCTAAAAGGGGGGGGACAGGGGATACGCAGTATTTT. The rearrangement uses TRBV20-1 and TRBJ2-3; 9 bases map to TRBD1. CDR1 and CDR2 from the germline V gene are DFQATT and SNEGSKA (reference sequence). V trimming: 4 bases; J trimming: 6 bases; junction bases outside the gene matches: 8. CDR3 length equals 14 residues.

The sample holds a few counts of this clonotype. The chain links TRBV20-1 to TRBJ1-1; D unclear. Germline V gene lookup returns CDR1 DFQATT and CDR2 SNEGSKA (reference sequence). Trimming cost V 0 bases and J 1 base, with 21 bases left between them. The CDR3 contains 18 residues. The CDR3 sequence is CSARDPSSGPGPNTEAFF. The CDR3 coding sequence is TGCAGTGCTAGAGATCCTTCATCAGGTCCTGGGCCGAACACTGAAGCTTTCTTT.

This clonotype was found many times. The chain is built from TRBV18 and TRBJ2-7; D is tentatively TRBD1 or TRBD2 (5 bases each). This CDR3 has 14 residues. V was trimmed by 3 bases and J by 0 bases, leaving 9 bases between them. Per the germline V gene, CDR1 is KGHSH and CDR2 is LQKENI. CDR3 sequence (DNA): TGTGCCAGCTCACCCCGGGGCGGCTCCTACGAGCAGTACTTC. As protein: CASSPRGGSYEQYF. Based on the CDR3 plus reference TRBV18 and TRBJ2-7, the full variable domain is NAGVMQNPRHLVRRRGQEARLRCSPMKGHSHVYWYRQLPEEGLKFMVYLQKENIIDESGMPKERFSAEFPKEGPSILRIQQVVRGDSAAYFCASSPRGGSYEQYFGPGTRLTVT.

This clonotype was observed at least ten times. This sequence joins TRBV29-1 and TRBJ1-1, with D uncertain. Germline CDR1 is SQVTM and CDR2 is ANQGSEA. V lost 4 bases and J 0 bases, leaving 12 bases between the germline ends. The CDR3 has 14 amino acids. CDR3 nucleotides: TGCAGCGTTGGAGGGATGGGCATGAACACTGAAGCTTTCTTT. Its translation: CSVGGMGMNTEAFF.

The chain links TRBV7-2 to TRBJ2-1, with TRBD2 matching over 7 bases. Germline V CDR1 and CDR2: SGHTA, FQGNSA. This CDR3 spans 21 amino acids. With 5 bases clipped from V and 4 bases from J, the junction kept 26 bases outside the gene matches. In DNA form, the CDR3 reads TGTGCCAGCAGCCTAGGTGCTGGCGGGAGAAGGGCAATTGTGGGGTACAATGAGCAGTTCTTC. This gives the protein CASSLGAGGRRAIVGYNEQFF.

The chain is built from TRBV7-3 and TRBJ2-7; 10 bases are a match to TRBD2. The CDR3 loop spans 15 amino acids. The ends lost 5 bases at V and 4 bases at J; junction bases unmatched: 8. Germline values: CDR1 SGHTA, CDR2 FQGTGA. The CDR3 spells CASSLIPSGSYEQYF. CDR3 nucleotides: TGTGCCAGCAGCCTAATCCCTAGCGGGAGTTACGAGCAGTACTTC.

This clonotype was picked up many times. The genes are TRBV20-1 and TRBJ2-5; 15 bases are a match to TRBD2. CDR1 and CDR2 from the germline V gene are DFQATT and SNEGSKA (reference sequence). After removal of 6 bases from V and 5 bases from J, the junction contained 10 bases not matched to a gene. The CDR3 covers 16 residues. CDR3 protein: CSAPGLAGGIAETQYF. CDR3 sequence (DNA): TGCAGTGCACCGGGACTAGCGGGAGGTATTGCTGAGACCCAGTACTTC.

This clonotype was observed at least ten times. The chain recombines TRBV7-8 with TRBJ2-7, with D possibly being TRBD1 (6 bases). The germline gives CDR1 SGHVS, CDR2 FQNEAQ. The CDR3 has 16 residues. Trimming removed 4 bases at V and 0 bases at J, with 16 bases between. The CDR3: CASSSSTGTSSYEQYF. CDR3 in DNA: TGTGCCAGCAGCTCATCAACAGGGACCTCCTCCTACGAGCAGTACTTC.

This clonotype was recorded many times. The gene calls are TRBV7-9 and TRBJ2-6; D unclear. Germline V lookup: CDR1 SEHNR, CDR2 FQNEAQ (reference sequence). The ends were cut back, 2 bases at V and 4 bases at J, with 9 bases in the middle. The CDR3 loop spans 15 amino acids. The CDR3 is CASSLYYPGANVLTF. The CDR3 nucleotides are TGTGCCAGCAGCTTATACTATCCGGGGGCCAACGTCCTGACTTTC.

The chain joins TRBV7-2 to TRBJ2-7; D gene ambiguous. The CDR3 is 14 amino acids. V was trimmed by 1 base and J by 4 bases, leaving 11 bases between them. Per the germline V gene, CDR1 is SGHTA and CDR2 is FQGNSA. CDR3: CASSLGPLSYEQYF. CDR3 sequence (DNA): TGTGCCAGCAGCTTAGGGCCACTATCGTACGAGCAGTACTTC.